This T cell receptor beta chain emerged from a study of cytomegalovirus exposure and HLA in healthy donors. Overall study results and limits: Confirmation was obtained in vitro that a few CMV-associated chains are specific for CMV antigens. It was reported that the classifier diagnosed cytomegalovirus status with high specificity and sensitivity in both the original and validation cohorts.

V was clipped by 4 bases and J by 0 bases; unmatched bases: 4. This CDR3 spans 15 amino acids. Germline CDR1 reads SQVTM; CDR2 reads ANQGSEA. Regarding this clone: Its antigen is still unknown.

Generated by immunoSEQ multiplex PCR, the TCRdb table keeps only in-frame clones and is missing some. This table holds fewer than 130,000 clones, around nine tenths found once. The sequence came from a woman younger than 30 in good health and CMV-seronegative. The J gene is TRBJ1-3, the V gene TRBV29-1, with 9 bases fitting TRBD1. The sequenced sample consisted of PBMCs. In nucleotides, the CDR3 is TGCAGCGTTGCCGTGACAGGGGGCTCTGGAAACACCATATATTTT. Encoded protein: CSVAVTGGSGNTIYF.